The rows below give T cell receptor beta chains drawn from one sample of a study of T cells in Graves' hyperthyroidism and ophthalmopathy. TCRdb fed the multiplex PCR reads into MiXCR, producing one record per CDR3 protein. Of around 570,000 distinct CDR3 sequences in the sample, 20% were seen once. The source material was blood. The origin of the receptors is a man between 40 and 49 years old with Graves' ophthalmopathy. CDR3s include the opening cysteine and the closing phenylalanine or tryptophan. The D gene is left open where the match is weak. Expanded clones get a size class; other rows say once, few or many, or leave the size out.

>-|TRBJ1-2|TRBV20-1|TRBD1
CSAGLDRGGYTF
TGCAGTGCTGGCCTGGACAGGGGGGGCTACACCTTC
>many|TRBJ1-1|TRBV18|-
CASSPARVNTEAFF
TGTGCCAGCTCACCCGCGCGGGTGAACACTGAAGCTTTCTTT
>many|TRBJ1-1|TRBV11-1|-
CASSQVSFYTEAFF
TGTGCCAGCAGCCAAGTTTCTTTCTACACTGAAGCTTTCTTT
>-|TRBJ2-1|TRBV5-1|TRBD2
CASSLDPSGYHNEQFF
TGCGCCAGCAGCTTGGATCCTAGCGGATACCACAATGAGCAGTTCTTC
>-|TRBJ2-4|TRBV7-9|TRBD1
CASSQDRGGIIQYF
TGTGCCAGCAGCCAGGACAGGGGAGGGATCATTCAGTACTTC
>few|TRBJ1-2|TRBV5-8|-
CASSSRGAGGYTF
TGTGCCAGCAGCTCTCGTGGGGCTGGGGGCTACACCTTC
>-|TRBJ1-6|TRBV6-1|-
CASSERFANSPLHF
TGTGCCAGCAGTGAACGGTTCGCTAATTCACCCCTCCACTTT
>-|TRBJ2-6|TRBV11-2|-
CASSPTHRAGANVLTF
TGTGCCAGCAGCCCCACTCACAGGGCAGGGGCCAACGTCCTGACTTTC
>few|TRBJ2-3|TRBV11-2|-
CASSFSPSSDTQYF
TGTGCCAGCAGCTTTTCCCCTTCCTCGGATACGCAGTATTTT
>few|TRBJ2-1|TRBV6-6|-
CASSYQVYNEQFF
TGTGCCAGCAGTTACCAGGTCTACAATGAGCAGTTCTTC
>many|TRBJ2-7|TRBV18|-
CASSPSGSEQYF
TGTGCCAGCTCACCTTCCGGGAGCGAGCAGTACTTC